The clone carrying this T cell receptor beta chain was detected a few times. The multiple sclerosis controls were treatment-naive patients with relapsing-remitting disease that was stable or active. Negative isolation was used for CD8+ and CD4+ T cells, and FACS enrichment was applied to TEMRA cells. The sample originates from a study of CD8 T cells in Susac syndrome. V was clipped by 4 bases and J by 7 bases, with 4 bases between them. The CDR3 spans 10 residues. Germline assignment: CDR1 SQVTM and CDR2 ANQGSEA. About 0.45 to 1 ug RNA was reverse transcribed with random hexamers. Multiplex PCR with immunoSEQ amplified the TCR beta CDR3 across 54 Vbeta and 13 Jbeta. Via MiXCR, TCRdb re-called the immunoSEQ multiplex PCR reads, giving one row per CDR3 protein. The repertoire holds about 300,000 distinct CDR3 sequences, with almost 85% as singletons.

The sequence came from a human donor with multiple sclerosis. Material: CD8+ T cells from PBMCs. J is TRBJ1-4 and V is TRBV29-1; no clear D. CDR3 DNA: TGCAGCGTTGGGGGTGAAAAACTGTTTTTT. This encodes CSVGGEKLFF.